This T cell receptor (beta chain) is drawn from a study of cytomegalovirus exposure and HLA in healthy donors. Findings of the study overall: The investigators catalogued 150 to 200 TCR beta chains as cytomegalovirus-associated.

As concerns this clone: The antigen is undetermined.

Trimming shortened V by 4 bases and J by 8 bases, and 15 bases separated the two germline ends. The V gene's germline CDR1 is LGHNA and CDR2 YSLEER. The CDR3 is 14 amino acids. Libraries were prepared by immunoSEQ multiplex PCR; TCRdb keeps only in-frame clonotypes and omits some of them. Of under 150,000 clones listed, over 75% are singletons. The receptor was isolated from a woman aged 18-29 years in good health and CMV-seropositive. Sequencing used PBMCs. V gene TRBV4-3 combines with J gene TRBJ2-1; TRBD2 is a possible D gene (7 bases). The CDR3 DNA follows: TGCGCCAGCAGCCCTCACGGCGGGGGCGATGAGCAGTTCTTC. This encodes CASSPHGGGDEQFF.